These 24 T cell receptor beta chains share one sample of origin, sequenced in a study of blood T cell repertoires in COVID-19. The method was immunoSEQ multiplex PCR; TCRdb's version includes in-frame clones alone and lacks a portion of them. The sample has 100,000 to 150,000 clones, around 87% seen once. Source material: peripheral blood. These receptors were collected from a man between 65 and 85 years old with active COVID-19.

This clone was seen a few times. The V gene is TRBV28, the J gene TRBJ2-7, with 10 bases identical to TRBD1. Germline lookup yields CDR1 MDHEN and CDR2 SYDVKM. V shed 4 bases and J 3 bases; nucleotides not matched to a gene: 6. This CDR3 contains 15 residues. CDR3 region: CASSSPGQGIYEQYF. The CDR3 DNA reads as TGTGCCAGCAGTTCCCCGGGACAGGGGATCTACGAGCAGTACTTC. The full variable domain, rest sourced from reference TRBV28 and TRBJ2-7, is DVKVTQSSRYLVKRTGEKVFLECVQDMDHENMFWYRQDPGLGLRLIYFSYDVKMKEKGDIPEGYSVSREKKERFSLILESASTNQTSMYLCASSSPGQGIYEQYFGPGTRLTVT.

The chain combines TRBV10-3 with TRBJ2-6; 7 nucleotides align to TRBD2. This CDR3 has 19 amino acids. The junction had 11 bases not matched to a gene; V was cut back by 3 bases and J by 0 bases. Germline CDR1 ENHRY, CDR2 SYGVKD. The CDR3 DNA follows: TGTGCCATCAGTGACCCTCAGGGAGGGACCCTCTCTGGGGCCAACGTCCTGACTTTC. Its protein product is CAISDPQGGTLSGANVLTF.

This chain uses TRBV29-1 with TRBJ2-6, with D possibly matching TRBD1 (6 bases). V was clipped by 6 bases and J by 0 bases, with 15 bases between them. This CDR3 has 16 amino acids. Germline V gene data show CDR1 as SQVTM and CDR2 as ANQGSEA. The CDR3 protein is CSVARDTDSGANVLTF. The CDR3 nucleotides read TGCAGCGTCGCTCGGGACACCGACTCTGGGGCCAACGTCCTGACTTTC.

This chain joins TRBV5-5 and TRBJ1-2; D ambiguous. V gave up 4 bases and J gave up 4 bases, with 11 bases separating them. There are 13 residues in the CDR3. The germline V gene encodes CDR1 SGHKS and CDR2 YYEKEE (reference sequence). CDR3 loop: CASSVLQAYGYTF. Written as DNA, the CDR3 is TGTGCCAGCAGCGTGCTGCAGGCCTATGGCTACACCTTC.

This clone was counted only a few times. The V call is TRBV9, the J call TRBJ2-5; 11 bases align to TRBD2. After removal of 4 bases from V and 1 base from J, the junction contained 9 bases not matched to a gene. Per the germline V gene, CDR1 is SGDLS and CDR2 is YYNGEE. The CDR3 is 17 amino acids. The CDR3 DNA is TGTGCCAGCAGCCCCAGGGGTCTAGCGGGAGGCCAAGAGACCCAGTACTTC. Its protein is CASSPRGLAGGQETQYF.

The V call is TRBV29-1, the J call TRBJ1-2; perhaps TRBD1 as D (6 bases). Germline V gene sequence: CDR1 SQVTM, CDR2 ANQGSEA. CDR3 length: 11 residues. Trimming cost V 6 bases and J 7 bases, with 12 bases left between them. As DNA, the CDR3 is TGCAGCGTAATGACAGGCCTTGGCTACACCTTC. Its protein product is CSVMTGLGYTF.

This clone has a handful of counts. This chain uses TRBV2 with TRBJ2-7; TRBD2 matches at 12 bases. The length of the CDR3 is 15 residues. Germline CDR1 and CDR2: SNHLY and FYNNEI. V gave up 5 bases and J gave up 2 bases; unmatched junction bases: 4. DNA for the CDR3: TGTGCCAGCAGTCCCGGACTAGCGGGGACCTACGAGCAGTACTTC. Its translation is CASSPGLAGTYEQYF. Supplemented by reference TRBV2 and TRBJ2-7, the full variable domain reads EPEVTQTPSHQVTQMGQEVILRCVPISNHLYFYWYRQILGQKVEFLVSFYNNEISEKSEIFDDQFSVERPDGSNFTLKIRSTKLEDSAMYFCASSPGLAGTYEQYFGPGTRLTVT.

The V gene is TRBV6-5, the J gene TRBJ2-7; D gene uncertain. Germline values: CDR1 MNHEY, CDR2 SVGAGI. Deletions cut 4 bases from V and 0 bases from J, with 13 bases between. This CDR3 comprises 15 residues. The CDR3 coding sequence is TGTGCCAGCAGTTCCCTTCTGACGGGCTCCTACGAGCAGTACTTC. Protein sequence: CASSSLLTGSYEQYF.

This clone was observed a few times. J is TRBJ1-1 and V is TRBV30, with D possibly matching TRBD1 (6 bases). V was trimmed by 5 bases and J by 0 bases, leaving 22 bases between them. Germline V gives CDR1 GTSNPN, CDR2 SVGIG (reference sequence). The CDR3 has 17 residues. CDR3 sequence: CAWALGGPRLMNTEAFF. CDR3 coding DNA: TGTGCCTGGGCCCTAGGGGGACCGCGGCTGATGAACACTGAAGCTTTCTTT.

The gene calls are TRBV24-1 and TRBJ1-5; 8 nucleotides line up with TRBD1. After removal of 9 bases from V and 0 bases from J, the junction contained 27 bases not matched to a gene. CDR1 KGHDR and CDR2 SFDVKD come from the germline V gene. This CDR3 has 22 residues. CDR3 amino acids: CATSSSAATGGRGKNSNQPQHF. The CDR3 nucleotides read TGTGCCACCTCGTCGAGCGCGGCTACAGGGGGGCGGGGGAAAAATAGCAATCAGCCCCAGCATTTT.

This clone was found a few times. This sequence joins TRBV9 and TRBJ2-1; 11 nucleotides align to TRBD2. The J segment lost 6 bases and the V segment lost 3 bases, leaving 8 bases of the junction unmatched. The CDR3 length is 16 residues. Germline V gene lookup returns CDR1 SGDLS and CDR2 YYNGEE. The CDR3 coding sequence is TGTGCCAGCAGCGCCCTTAGCGGGAGGGTCGCCAATGAGCAGTTCTTC. This translates into CASSALSGRVANEQFF.

J is TRBJ1-3 and V is TRBV21-1. TRBV21-1 is marked as a pseudogene. CDR3 size: 19 residues. This CDR3 is CASSKRPTRLPEGGNTIYF. In DNA form, the CDR3 reads TGTGCCAGCAGCAAACGGCCGACTCGACTGCCCGAGGGTGGAAACACCATATATTTT.

The chain combines TRBV6-4 with TRBJ1-1; 9 bases agree with TRBD1. The CDR3 has 14 amino acids. Germline loops: CDR1 MRHNA, CDR2 SNTAGT. V dropped 6 bases and J dropped 4; count of bases not matched to a gene: 6. CDR3: CASRAQGAGTEAFF. The CDR3 bases are TGTGCCAGCAGGGCACAGGGGGCTGGCACTGAAGCTTTCTTT.

V gene TRBV4-1 combines with J gene TRBJ2-1; 8 bases fit TRBD2. The CDR3 has 18 amino acids. J lost 5 bases, V lost 3 bases, and 15 bases had no gene match. CDR1 is MGHRA, CDR2 YSYEKL, per germline. The CDR3 DNA is TGCGCCAGCAGCCACCTGATTACCCGCGGGAGGAACGACAATGAGCAGTTCTTC. It specifies CASSHLITRGRNDNEQFF.

A single count supports this clone. The chain is built from TRBV5-1 and TRBJ1-2, with 9 bases fitting TRBD1. The CDR3 spans 14 residues. Germline V CDR1 and CDR2: SGHRS, YFSETQ. V lost 0 bases, J lost 8 bases, and 5 bases stayed unmatched. CDR3 sequence: CASSLEGQGGGYTF. DNA for the CDR3: TGCGCCAGCAGCTTGGAGGGACAGGGCGGGGGCTACACCTTC.

This clone was picked up one time. The chain uses TRBV29-1 and TRBJ2-7; TRBD1 agrees at 7 bases. The ends lost 7 bases at V and 1 base at J; junction bases unmatched: 4. The CDR3 is 12 residues long. CDR1 SQVTM and CDR2 ANQGSEA come from the germline V gene. CDR3 sequence (DNA): TGCAGCGCCACAGGGGTGTCCTACGAGCAGTACTTC. Encoded protein: CSATGVSYEQYF.

The V and J genes are TRBV7-3 and TRBJ2-7; perhaps TRBD1 as D (5 bases). This CDR3 region has 14 residues. Germline V gene lookup returns CDR1 SGHTA and CDR2 FQGTGA. V was cut by 5 bases and J by 5 bases, with 16 bases left in between. CDR3 amino acids: CASSRPGLKDEQYF. The CDR3 DNA sequence: TGTGCCAGCAGCCGACCAGGGTTAAAGGACGAGCAGTACTTC.

The V gene is TRBV9, the J gene TRBJ1-1; the match to TRBD1 covers 7 bases. This CDR3 has 15 residues. The V gene's germline CDR1 is SGDLS and CDR2 YYNGEE. V gave up 0 bases and J gave up 1 base; unmatched junction bases: 3. DNA of the CDR3: TGTGCCAGCAGCGTAGGAGACAGGGCGAACACTGAAGCTTTCTTT. Translation: CASSVGDRANTEAFF.

The V call is TRBV5-1, the J call TRBJ1-4; 9 bases align to TRBD1. Per the germline V gene, CDR1 is SGHRS and CDR2 is YFSETQ. The trim removed 4 bases at V and 8 bases at J, leaving 9 bases unmatched. This CDR3 is built from 15 residues. CDR3 amino acids: CASSREGQGLEKLFF. For the CDR3, the DNA is TGCGCCAGCAGCCGAGAAGGACAGGGGTTGGAAAAACTGTTTTTT.

The rearrangement joins TRBV29-1 to TRBJ2-1, with D hard to call. There are 13 residues in the CDR3. Trimming took 4 bases from V and 0 from J, leaving 7 bases between them. Germline values: CDR1 SQVTM, CDR2 ANQGSEA. CDR3 sequence reads: CSVGGSSYNEQFF. As DNA, the CDR3 is TGCAGCGTTGGCGGCAGCTCCTACAATGAGCAGTTCTTC.

This chain uses TRBV11-2 with TRBJ2-1, with 7 bases matching TRBD2. CDR1 SGHAT and CDR2 FQNNGV come from the germline V gene. The ends lost 3 bases at V and 3 bases at J; junction bases unmatched: 2. This CDR3 is 14 amino acids long. The CDR3, as DNA: TGTGCCAGCAGCTTGGGGGGGATCTACAATGAGCAGTTCTTC. It encodes CASSLGGIYNEQFF.

The chain recombines TRBV27 with TRBJ2-2, with D maybe TRBD1 (5 bases). The CDR3 runs to 12 residues. V lost 5 bases and J 7 bases, leaving 8 bases between the germline ends. The germline V gene has CDR1 MNHEY and CDR2 SMNVEV (reference sequence). The CDR3 bases are TGTGCCAGCAGTCGACAGCTCGGGGAGCTGTTTTTT. It encodes CASSRQLGELFF.

The chain links TRBV5-1 to TRBJ1-4; 7 bases align to TRBD1. With 4 bases clipped from V and 0 bases from J, the junction kept 6 bases outside the gene matches. The CDR3 runs 16 residues. Germline V gives CDR1 SGHRS, CDR2 YFSETQ. CDR3 loop: CASSLKDRTTNEKLFF. The CDR3 nucleotides read TGCGCCAGCAGCCTGAAGGACAGGACAACTAATGAAAAACTGTTTTTT.

In regard to this clone: The identical CDR3 is also encoded by other nucleotide sequences in the sample. This rearrangement joins TRBV18 to TRBJ1-1, with 7 bases aligning to TRBD1. Trimming removed 2 bases from V and 5 bases from J; junction bases left unmatched: 5. CDR1 KGHSH and CDR2 LQKENI come from the germline V gene. The CDR3 extends over 14 amino acids. DNA for the CDR3: TGTGCCAGCTCACCAAGACAGGGAGGTACTGAAGCTTTCTTT. Its translation: CASSPRQGGTEAFF.